In this sample, the clone carrying this TCR beta chain turned up a few times. Antigen unknown. This sample is part of a study of T cells in Graves' hyperthyroidism and ophthalmopathy. General observations from the study: Appearing also in blood were most of the thyroid clonotypes expanded above 0.001.

TCR beta CDR3 region amplification was performed from RNA transcripts. TCR CDR3 regions were first amplified by RT-PCR with HTBI primers. Each CDR3 protein gets one entry after TCRdb re-called the multiplex PCR reads with MiXCR. The data hold roughly 260,000 distinct CDR3 sequences, with 13% to 15% observed a single time. From germline, CDR1 is MNHNS and CDR2 SASEGT. Trimming shortened V by 6 bases and J by 2 bases, and 5 bases separated the two germline ends. This CDR3 comprises 11 residues. V gene TRBV6-1 combines with J gene TRBJ2-7, with D unclear. The receptor's source is a woman in her thirties or forties with Graves' hyperthyroidism that later progressed to Graves' ophthalmopathy. Sequenced material: blood. This CDR3 reads CASSDAYEQYF. CDR3 in DNA: TGTGCCAGCAGCGATGCCTACGAGCAGTACTTC.